This T cell receptor beta chain was captured in a study of blood T cell repertoires in COVID-19. Turning to the study itself: Sites in the United States, Italy and Spain provided acute and convalescent COVID-19 samples. From T cells, B-cell-depleted T cells, or PBMCs came the material, which was cDNA or gDNA.

The germline CDR1 and CDR2 sequences are MNHEY and SMNVEV (reference sequence). The CDR3 totals 14 residues. The J segment lost 4 bases and the V segment lost 6 bases, leaving 6 bases of the junction unmatched. Study processing details: Amplified reference gene primers provided the basis for estimating nucleated cell counts. Sequencing used immunoSEQ multiplex PCR; TCRdb keeps in-frame clones, though not all of them. That table supplies the V and J calls and clone size; D and trimming were determined from the DNA. The sample contains 37,000 or so clones, 90% of which appear only once. This chain links TRBV27 with TRBJ1-1; 9 bases align to TRBD1. The receptor was derived from a man between 65 and 85 years old with acute or convalescent COVID-19. Sequencing was carried out using peripheral blood. In nucleotides, the CDR3 is TGTGCCAGCAGGCGACAGGGGGGAGGCACTGAAGCTTTCTTT. Translated, it gives CASRRQGGGTEAFF.